The sequence of this TCR beta chain was determined in a study of early T cells in non-severe SARS-CoV-2 infection. This clonotype turned up a few times. Germline lookup yields CDR1 MNHEY and CDR2 SVGAGI. CDR3 length equals 13 residues. The ends were cut back, 5 bases at V and 0 bases at J, with 7 bases in the middle. TCRdb called the 5' RACE reads again in MiXCR, with one record for every CDR3 protein. The sample carries 20,000 to 25,000 distinct CDR3 sequences, about 4.3% recorded once. This sequence originates from an adult who was a healthcare worker with PCR-confirmed SARS-CoV-2 infection or an uninfected control (not recorded which). The rearrangement uses TRBV6-5 and TRBJ1-2; the D is unclear. Sequences were obtained from whole blood. The CDR3 DNA reads as TGTGCCAGCAGTCGGACGGCTAACTATGGCTACACCTTC. Its protein product is CASSRTANYGYTF.